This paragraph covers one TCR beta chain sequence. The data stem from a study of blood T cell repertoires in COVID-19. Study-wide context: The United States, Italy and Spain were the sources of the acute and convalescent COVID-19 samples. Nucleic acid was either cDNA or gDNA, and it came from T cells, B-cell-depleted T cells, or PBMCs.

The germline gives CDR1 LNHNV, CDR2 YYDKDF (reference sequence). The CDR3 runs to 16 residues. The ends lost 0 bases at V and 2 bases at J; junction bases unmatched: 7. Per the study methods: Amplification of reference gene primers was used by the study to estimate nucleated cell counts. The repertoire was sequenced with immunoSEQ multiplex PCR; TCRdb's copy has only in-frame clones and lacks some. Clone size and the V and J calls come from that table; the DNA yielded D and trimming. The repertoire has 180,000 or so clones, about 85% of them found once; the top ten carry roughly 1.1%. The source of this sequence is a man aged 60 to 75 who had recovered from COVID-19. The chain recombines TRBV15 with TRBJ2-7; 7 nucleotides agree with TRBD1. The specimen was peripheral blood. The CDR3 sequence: CATSRDNRGVTYEQYF. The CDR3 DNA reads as TGTGCCACCAGCAGAGATAACAGGGGCGTAACCTACGAGCAGTACTTC.